A single sample is the source of the 30 T cell receptor beta chains below, sequenced in a study of human T cells and chemical hapten exposure. TCRdb passed the RACE reads through MiXCR, listing each CDR3 protein once. This sample has fewer than 400,000 distinct CDR3 sequences, with around 7% found just once. Documented time point: patch test 1, 2 weeks after DPC sensitization. Treatment of the sample: therapeutic diphenylcyclopropenone sensitization with weekly scalp DPC. The sequencing used whole blood, collected in connection with sensitization to the hapten diphenylcyclopropenone (DPC). The receptors here all came from a woman younger than 30 with alopecia areata. Some clones in this sample may be carry-over from other donors' samples.

This clonotype was recorded many times. This chain connects TRBV4-3 to TRBJ2-2; either TRBD1 or TRBD2 may fit D (6 bases each). Trimming shortened V by 0 bases and J by 0 bases, and 14 bases separated the two germline ends. Germline V gene lookup returns CDR1 LGHNA and CDR2 YSLEER. CDR3 length: 18 residues. The CDR3 loop is CASSQEPPGATNTGELFF. The CDR3 nucleotides are TGCGCCAGCAGCCAAGAACCCCCGGGGGCTACGAACACCGGGGAGCTGTTTTTT.

This chain links TRBV3-1 with TRBJ2-7, with unresolved D. The V and J ends lost 4 bases and 6 bases respectively, with 7 bases between them. Looked up from germline, CDR1 is LGHDT and CDR2 is YNNKEL (reference sequence). This CDR3 is 11 amino acids long. In DNA, the CDR3 is TGTGCCAGCAGCCTGGACGGCGAGCAGTACTTC. Its translation: CASSLDGEQYF.

The V gene is TRBV6-5, the J gene TRBJ2-7; D gene ambiguous. The CDR3 spans 16 residues. V lost 0 bases and J lost 3, with 15 bases in between. The germline CDR1 and CDR2 sequences are MNHEY and SVGAGI. This CDR3 reads CASSYSFSDGNYEQYF. CDR3 nucleotide sequence: TGTGCCAGCAGTTACTCGTTTTCGGACGGCAACTACGAGCAGTACTTC.

This clonotype has ten or more counts. The genes are TRBV7-9 and TRBJ1-6; D is ambiguous. V gave up 2 bases and J gave up 6 bases, with 8 bases separating them. This CDR3 is built from 14 residues. CDR1 SEHNR and CDR2 FQNEAQ come from the germline V gene (reference sequence). CDR3 in amino acids: CASSLRDFNSPLHF. CDR3 nucleotides: TGTGCCAGCAGCTTAAGGGATTTTAATTCACCCCTCCACTTT.

This clonotype was counted a few times. The chain combines TRBV29-1 with TRBJ2-1, with 11 bases identical to TRBD1. The ends lost 6 bases at V and 7 bases at J; junction bases unmatched: 2. The CDR3 is made up of 12 amino acids. From germline, CDR1 is SQVTM and CDR2 ANQGSEA. CDR3 in amino acids: CSVGDRGNEQFF. CDR3 nucleotides: TGCAGCGTGGGGGACAGGGGGAATGAGCAGTTCTTC.

This rearrangement joins TRBV7-2 to TRBJ1-1, with no clear D. Germline assignment: CDR1 SGHTA and CDR2 FQGNSA. The CDR3 runs 14 residues. V gave up 0 bases and J gave up 3 bases, with 8 bases separating them. The DNA of the CDR3 is TGTGCCAGCAGCTTAGCGGTCCATTACACTGAAGCTTTCTTT. Translation: CASSLAVHYTEAFF.

This clonotype was picked up a small number of times. This chain connects TRBV5-1 to TRBJ2-3; D possibly corresponds to TRBD2 (5 bases). CDR3 size: 14 residues. The V end was cut by 4 bases, the J end by 2 bases, with 11 bases between. Germline V CDR1 and CDR2: SGHRS, YFSETQ. The CDR3 sequence: CASSENSDTDTQYF. The CDR3 DNA reads TGCGCCAGCAGCGAAAATAGCGACACAGATACGCAGTATTTT.

This clonotype was found a few times. The chain uses TRBV4-2 and TRBJ2-4; D perhaps matches TRBD2 (5 bases). This CDR3 is 15 amino acids long. V was shortened by 4 bases and J by 2 bases, with 12 bases between the two germline ends. The germline gives CDR1 LGHNA, CDR2 YNFKEQ. CDR3 in amino acids: CASSPRGSTKNIQYF. CDR3 DNA: TGTGCCAGCAGCCCCAGAGGGAGTACCAAAAACATTCAGTACTTC.

CDR3 amino acids: CSAPSRGDYGYTF. CDR3 in DNA: TGCAGTGCCCCGTCCAGGGGGGACTATGGCTACACCTTC. The chain carries TRBV20-1 and TRBJ1-2; the match to TRBD1 covers 7 bases. Germline loops: CDR1 DFQATT, CDR2 SNEGSKA (reference sequence). Trimming removed 6 bases from V and 3 bases from J; junction bases left unmatched: 7. This CDR3 has 13 amino acids.

The rearrangement uses TRBV6-5 and TRBJ1-1; D call uncertain. The CDR3 runs 13 residues. CDR1 and CDR2 (germline): MNHEY, SVGAGI. With 1 base removed from V and 3 bases from J, the gap between germline ends came to 6 bases. The CDR3 DNA reads as TGTGCCAGCAGTTACTTGATAGACACTGAAGCTTTCTTT. Translation: CASSYLIDTEAFF.

This clonotype turned up a few times. The CDR3 coding sequence is TGTGCCAGCAGTGTGACAGCCGGACCCCAAGAGACCCAGTACTTC. This gives the protein CASSVTAGPQETQYF. This chain links TRBV28 with TRBJ2-5, with D tentatively TRBD1 (5 bases). Germline lookup yields CDR1 MDHEN and CDR2 SYDVKM. This CDR3 region has 15 residues. Trimming took 5 bases from V and 1 from J, leaving 14 bases between them.

This clonotype turned up a few times. The chain has TRBV7-8 and TRBJ2-2; no reliable D call. The CDR3 is 15 amino acids. Trimming stripped 1 base from V and 3 bases from J, with 9 bases between. Germline-derived CDR1 and CDR2 are SGHVS and FQNEAQ. Here the CDR3 DNA reads TGTGCCAGCAGCTTAGGTCGCTACGACACCGGGGAGCTGTTTTTT. Encoded protein: CASSLGRYDTGELFF.

The chain joins TRBV7-9 to TRBJ1-1, with 8 bases identical to TRBD1. There are 13 residues in the CDR3. V gave up 5 bases and J gave up 7 bases; unmatched junction bases: 6. The V gene's germline CDR1 is SEHNR and CDR2 FQNEAQ (reference sequence). CDR3 loop: CASSAETGDEAFF. The CDR3 DNA follows: TGTGCCAGCAGCGCAGAGACAGGGGATGAAGCTTTCTTT.

The rearrangement joins TRBV7-3 to TRBJ1-1; D perhaps matches TRBD1 (5 bases). Germline V lookup: CDR1 SGHTA, CDR2 FQGTGA. CDR3 length: 14 residues. V dropped 5 bases and J dropped 3 bases, with 13 bases sitting between them. The DNA of the CDR3 is TGTGCCAGCAGCCGCGTTGGAGGGGACACTGAAGCTTTCTTT. Its protein is CASSRVGGDTEAFF.

This clonotype was counted between two and nine times. The chain employs TRBV6-2 or TRBV6-3 and TRBJ1-2, with D tentatively TRBD1 (6 bases). The length of the CDR3 is 11 residues. V was clipped by 2 bases and J by 8 bases, with 6 bases between them. Germline assignment: CDR1 MNHEY and CDR2 SVGEGT. In DNA form, the CDR3 reads TGTGCCAGCAGTTACGGGGGCGGCTACACCTTC. Translated, it gives CASSYGGGYTF.

This clonotype came up a few times. This chain joins TRBV19 and TRBJ2-1; 8 nucleotides match TRBD1. The germline gives CDR1 LNHDA, CDR2 SQIVND (reference sequence). The junction had 10 bases not matched to a gene; V was cut back by 6 bases and J by 6 bases. The CDR3 has 15 amino acids. Here the CDR3 DNA reads TGTGCCAGTAGCACCCAGGGGGCCTTCATCAATGAGCAGTTCTTC. Translation gives CASSTQGAFINEQFF.

This chain joins TRBV9 and TRBJ2-5; D not certain. Germline CDR1 reads SGDLS; CDR2 reads YYNGEE. The CDR3 runs to 14 residues. Deletions cut 0 bases from V and 1 base from J, with 7 bases between. DNA of the CDR3: TGTGCCAGCAGCGTAGATCAGATCCAAGAGACCCAGTACTTC. Its protein is CASSVDQIQETQYF.

This clonotype appeared a few times. The V and J genes are TRBV21-1 and TRBJ1-2. TRBV21-1 is a recognized pseudogene. The CDR3 runs 15 residues. The CDR3 sequence: CASSKDEWRGYGYTF. Written as DNA, the CDR3 is TGTGCCAGCAGCAAAGACGAGTGGCGGGGCTATGGCTACACCTTC.

This clonotype turned up a few times. The V gene is TRBV29-1, the J gene TRBJ1-1; the D is unclear. Trimming took 7 bases from V and 1 from J, leaving 13 bases between them. Germline values: CDR1 SQVTM, CDR2 ANQGSEA. The CDR3 covers 13 residues. The CDR3 here is CSARRAQNTEAFF. The CDR3 region has the DNA TGCAGCGCCAGGAGGGCCCAGAACACTGAAGCTTTCTTT. The full variable domain, completed using reference TRBV29-1 and TRBJ1-1, is SAVISQKPSRDICQRGTSLTIQCQVDSQVTMMFWYRQQPGQSLTLIATANQGSEATYESGFVIDKFPISRPNLTFSTLTVSNMSPEDSSIYLCSARRAQNTEAFFGQGTRLTVV.

In this sample, this clonotype turned up a few times. V is TRBV27 and J is TRBJ2-1, with 11 positions matching TRBD2. From germline, CDR1 is MNHEY and CDR2 SMNVEV (reference sequence). The CDR3 totals 16 residues. V trimming: 5 bases; J trimming: 9 bases; junction bases outside the gene matches: 12. CDR3 sequence reads: CASSTLGSGGAGEQFF. DNA of the CDR3: TGTGCCAGCAGTACCCTGGGTAGCGGGGGGGCTGGTGAGCAGTTCTTC.

Many counts were recorded for this clonotype. At one boundary the junction diverges from the germline segment, which might be a read error. The V gene is TRBV6-2 or TRBV6-3, the J gene TRBJ2-5; no definite D call. Per germline, CDR1 MNHEY and CDR2 SVGEGT. The CDR3 sequence is 13 residues long. CDR3 in DNA: TGTGCCAGCACCACCGCAGGCCAAGGGACCCAGTACTTC. It translates to CASTTAGQGTQYF.

This clonotype was picked up a small number of times. The rearrangement uses TRBV4-2 and TRBJ1-2; perhaps TRBD1 as D (6 bases). CDR1 and CDR2 from the germline V gene are LGHNA and YNFKEQ. V was trimmed by 4 bases and J by 2 bases, leaving 14 bases between them. CDR3 size: 15 residues. CDR3 DNA: TGTGCCAGCAGCCCTATGACAGGCGCCAACTATGGCTACACCTTC. This gives the protein CASSPMTGANYGYTF.

This clonotype appeared a few times. The chain recombines TRBV21-1 with TRBJ2-3; no check of the table's D call, TRBD1, against the DNA was made. TRBV21-1 is reported as a pseudogene. The CDR3 covers 20 residues. The CDR3, as DNA: TGTGCCAGCAGCATTAAAGGGAGGACAGGGCCCCCCCCGATCACAGATACGCAGTATTTT. It is translated as CASSIKGRTGPPPITDTQYF.

The sample holds a few counts of this clonotype. The chain links TRBV28 to TRBJ1-4, with a possible D match to TRBD1 (5 bases). Trimming took 4 bases from V and 7 from J, leaving 13 bases between them. Germline V CDR1 and CDR2: MDHEN, SYDVKM. This CDR3 is 14 amino acids long. For the CDR3, the DNA is TGTGCCAGCAGTTCCAGGGTAGCCGGTGAAAAACTGTTTTTT. Translation: CASSSRVAGEKLFF.

In its sample, this clonotype was seen once. J is TRBJ1-6 and V is TRBV24-1; TRBD1 might be the D (5 bases). The CDR3 extends over 14 amino acids. CDR1 and CDR2 (germline): KGHDR, SFDVKD. V gave up 7 bases and J gave up 7 bases, with 13 bases separating them. CDR3 nucleotides: TGTGCCACCAGCGGACACGGTAACAATTCACCCCTCCACTTT. It yields the protein CATSGHGNNSPLHF.

The rearrangement uses TRBV10-3 and TRBJ1-5; no clear D. The CDR3 length is 13 residues. V shed 2 bases and J shed 7 bases, with 9 bases lying between them. The germline V gene encodes CDR1 ENHRY and CDR2 SYGVKD. CDR3 in amino acids: CAISEGTYQPQHF. The CDR3 DNA reads as TGTGCCATCAGTGAGGGAACCTACCAGCCCCAGCATTTT.

This clonotype has a handful of counts. The chain uses TRBV20-1 and TRBJ2-7; D is perhaps TRBD1 (7 bases). Trimming took 1 base from V and 3 from J, leaving 16 bases between them. From germline, CDR1 is DFQATT and CDR2 SNEGSKA (reference sequence). The length of the CDR3 is 15 residues. CDR3 region: CSARASQGGFYEQYF. The CDR3 nucleotides read TGCAGTGCTAGAGCCTCGCAGGGGGGCTTCTACGAGCAGTACTTC.

This clonotype came up many times. This chain connects TRBV28 to TRBJ2-5; D is perhaps TRBD2 (6 bases). CDR1 is MDHEN, CDR2 SYDVKM, per germline. Trimming stripped 5 bases from V and 0 bases from J, with 10 bases between. CDR3 size: 14 residues. For the CDR3, the DNA is TGTGCCAGCAGTCTCTGGACTAACCAAGAGACCCAGTACTTC. Encoded protein: CASSLWTNQETQYF. Supplemented by reference TRBV28 and TRBJ2-5, the full variable domain reads DVKVTQSSRYLVKRTGEKVFLECVQDMDHENMFWYRQDPGLGLRLIYFSYDVKMKEKGDIPEGYSVSREKKERFSLILESASTNQTSMYLCASSLWTNQETQYFGPGTRLLVL.

Ten or more counts support this clonotype. The chain recombines TRBV9 with TRBJ2-1, with 11 bases that match TRBD2. Per the germline V gene, CDR1 is SGDLS and CDR2 is YYNGEE. The CDR3 extends over 14 amino acids. V lost 3 bases to trimming and J lost 5 bases; unmatched junction nucleotides: 1. This CDR3 reads CASSGGLADNEQFF. The DNA for the CDR3 is TGTGCCAGCAGCGGGGGACTAGCGGACAATGAGCAGTTCTTC.

This clonotype was counted many times. This chain links TRBV7-9 with TRBJ2-2, with unresolved D. The CDR3 sequence is 12 residues long. Per the germline V gene, CDR1 is SEHNR and CDR2 is FQNEAQ (reference sequence). V gave up 0 bases and J gave up 8 bases, with 4 bases separating them. CDR3 sequence: CASSLATGELFF. CDR3 bases: TGTGCCAGCAGCTTAGCGACAGGGGAGCTGTTTTTT.